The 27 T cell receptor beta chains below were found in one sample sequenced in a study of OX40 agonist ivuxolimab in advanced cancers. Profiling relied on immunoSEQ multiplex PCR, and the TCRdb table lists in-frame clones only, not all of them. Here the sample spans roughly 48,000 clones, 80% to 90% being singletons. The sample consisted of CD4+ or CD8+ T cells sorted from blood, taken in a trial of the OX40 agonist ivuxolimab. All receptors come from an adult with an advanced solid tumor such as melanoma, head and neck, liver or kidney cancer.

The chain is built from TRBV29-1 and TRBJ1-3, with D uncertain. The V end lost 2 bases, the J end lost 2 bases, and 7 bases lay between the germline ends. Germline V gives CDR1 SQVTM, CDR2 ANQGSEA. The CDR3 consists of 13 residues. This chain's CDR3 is CSVERVAGNTIYF. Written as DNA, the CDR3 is TGCAGCGTTGAACGAGTAGCTGGAAACACCATATATTTT.

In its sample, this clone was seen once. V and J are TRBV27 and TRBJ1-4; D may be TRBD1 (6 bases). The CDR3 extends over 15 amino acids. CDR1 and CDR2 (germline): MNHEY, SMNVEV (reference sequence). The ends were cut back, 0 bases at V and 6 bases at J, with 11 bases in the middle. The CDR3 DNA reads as TGTGCCAGCAGTTTATCGGCAGGGGCCTATGAAAAACTGTTTTTT. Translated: CASSLSAGAYEKLFF.

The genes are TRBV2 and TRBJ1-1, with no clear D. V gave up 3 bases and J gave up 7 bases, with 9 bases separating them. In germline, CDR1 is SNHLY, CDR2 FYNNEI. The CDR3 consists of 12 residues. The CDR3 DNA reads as TGTGCCAGCAGTGAGGCGGGATATGAAGCTTTCTTT. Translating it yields CASSEAGYEAFF.

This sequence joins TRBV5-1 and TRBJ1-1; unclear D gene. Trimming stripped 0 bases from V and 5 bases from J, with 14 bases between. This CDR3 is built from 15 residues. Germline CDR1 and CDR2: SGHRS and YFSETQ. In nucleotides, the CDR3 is TGCGCCAGCAGCTTGGCCGGCGAGAAGTGGACTGAAGCTTTCTTT. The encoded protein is CASSLAGEKWTEAFF. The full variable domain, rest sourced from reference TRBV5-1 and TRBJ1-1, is KAGVTQTPRYLIKTRGQQVTLSCSPISGHRSVSWYQQTPGQGLQFLFEYFSETQRNKGNFPGRFSGRQFSNSRSEMNVSTLELGDSALYLCASSLAGEKWTEAFFGQGTRLTVV.

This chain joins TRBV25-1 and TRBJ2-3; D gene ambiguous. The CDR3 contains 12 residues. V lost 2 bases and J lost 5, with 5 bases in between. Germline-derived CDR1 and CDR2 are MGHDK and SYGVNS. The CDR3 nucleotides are TGTGCCAGCAGTGAACCGATAGATACGCAGTATTTT. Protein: CASSEPIDTQYF.

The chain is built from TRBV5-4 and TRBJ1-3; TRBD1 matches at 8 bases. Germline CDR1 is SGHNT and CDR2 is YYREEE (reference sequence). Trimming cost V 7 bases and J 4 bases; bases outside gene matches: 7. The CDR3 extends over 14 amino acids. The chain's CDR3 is CASLFQGAGNTIYF. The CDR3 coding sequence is TGTGCCAGCCTGTTCCAGGGGGCGGGAAACACCATATATTTT. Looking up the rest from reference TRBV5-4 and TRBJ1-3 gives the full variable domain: ETGVTQSPTHLIKTRGQQVTLRCSSQSGHNTVSWYQQALGQGPQFIFQYYREEENGRGNFPPRFSGLQFPNYSSELNVNALELDDSALYLCASLFQGAGNTIYFGEGSWLTVV.

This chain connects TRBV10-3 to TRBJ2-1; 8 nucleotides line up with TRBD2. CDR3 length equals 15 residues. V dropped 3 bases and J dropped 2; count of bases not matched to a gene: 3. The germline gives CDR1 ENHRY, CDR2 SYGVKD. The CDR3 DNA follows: TGTGCCATCAGTGAAACTAGCGGACCCTACAATGAGCAGTTCTTC. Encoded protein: CAISETSGPYNEQFF.

DNA of the CDR3: TGTGCCAGCAGTGAACTCGTCCAGGGAATCAACACTGAAGCTTTCTTT. Translating gives CASSELVQGINTEAFF. The chain is built from TRBV6-1 and TRBJ1-1; TRBD1 might be the D (5 bases). Germline V gives CDR1 MNHNS, CDR2 SASEGT. The CDR3 runs to 16 residues. V was trimmed by 2 bases and J by 2 bases, leaving 15 bases between them.

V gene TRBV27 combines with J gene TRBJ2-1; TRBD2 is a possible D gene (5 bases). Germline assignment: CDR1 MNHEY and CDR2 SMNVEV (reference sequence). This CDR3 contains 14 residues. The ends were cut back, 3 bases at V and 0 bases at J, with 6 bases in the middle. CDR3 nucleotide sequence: TGTGCCAGCAGTTTTCGGGGCTCCTACAATGAGCAGTTCTTC. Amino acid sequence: CASSFRGSYNEQFF.

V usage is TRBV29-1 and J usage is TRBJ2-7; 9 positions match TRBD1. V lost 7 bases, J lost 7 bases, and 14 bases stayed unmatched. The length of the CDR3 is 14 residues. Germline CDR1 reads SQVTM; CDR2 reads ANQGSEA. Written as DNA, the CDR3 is TGCAGCGGGGGGAAAGGGACAGGGCTCCGTGAGCAGTACTTC. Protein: CSGGKGTGLREQYF.

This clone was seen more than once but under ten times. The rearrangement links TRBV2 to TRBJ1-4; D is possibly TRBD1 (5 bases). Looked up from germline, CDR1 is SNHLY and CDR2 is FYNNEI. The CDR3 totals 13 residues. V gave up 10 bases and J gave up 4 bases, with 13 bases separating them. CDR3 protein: CATTRGSNEKLFF. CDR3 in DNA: TGTGCCACCACCCGGGGGAGTAATGAAAAACTGTTTTTT.

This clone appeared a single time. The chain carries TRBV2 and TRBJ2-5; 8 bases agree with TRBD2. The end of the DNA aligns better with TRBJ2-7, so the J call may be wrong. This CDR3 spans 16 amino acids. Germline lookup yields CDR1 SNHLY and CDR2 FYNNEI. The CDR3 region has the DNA TGTGCCAGCAGTGAAGAGAGAAGCGGGAGCTCCTACGAGCAGTACTTC. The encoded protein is CASSEERSGSSYEQYF.

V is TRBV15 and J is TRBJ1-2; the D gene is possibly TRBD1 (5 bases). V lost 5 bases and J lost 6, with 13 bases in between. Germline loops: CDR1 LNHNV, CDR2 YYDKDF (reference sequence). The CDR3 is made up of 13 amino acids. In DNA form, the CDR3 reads TGTGCCACCAGCGCCCGTGGGGGGGATGGCTACACCTTC. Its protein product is CATSARGGDGYTF.

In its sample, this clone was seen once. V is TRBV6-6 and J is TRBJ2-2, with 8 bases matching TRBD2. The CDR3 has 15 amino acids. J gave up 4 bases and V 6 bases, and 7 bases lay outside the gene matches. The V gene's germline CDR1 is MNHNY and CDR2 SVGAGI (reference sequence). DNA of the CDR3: TGTGCCAGCAGCAGAGGCGCGGGGGGCACCGGGGAGCTGTTTTTT. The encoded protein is CASSRGAGGTGELFF.

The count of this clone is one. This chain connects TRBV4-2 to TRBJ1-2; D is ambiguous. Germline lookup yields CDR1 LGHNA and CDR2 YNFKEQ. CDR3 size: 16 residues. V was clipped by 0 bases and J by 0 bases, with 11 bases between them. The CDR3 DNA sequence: TGTGCCAGCAGCCAAGATAAGAATTCAGCTAACTATGGCTACACCTTC. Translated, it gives CASSQDKNSANYGYTF.

The CDR3 loop is CASSAGLLSGNTIYF. CDR3 in DNA: TGTGCCAGCAGTGCGGGACTGCTCTCTGGAAACACCATATATTTT. The chain carries TRBV6-1 and TRBJ1-3; a weak D match, TRBD1 (5 bases). Between the trimmed V and J ends, which lost 4 bases and 0 bases, there was a span of 10 bases. CDR3 length: 15 residues. Germline CDR1 is MNHNS and CDR2 is SASEGT.

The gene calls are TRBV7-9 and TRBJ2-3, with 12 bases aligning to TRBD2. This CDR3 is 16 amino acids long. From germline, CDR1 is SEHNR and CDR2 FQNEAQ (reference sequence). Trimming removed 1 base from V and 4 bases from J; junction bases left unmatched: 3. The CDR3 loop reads CASSLETSGGADTQYF. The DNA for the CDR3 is TGTGCCAGCAGCTTAGAGACTAGCGGGGGTGCAGATACGCAGTATTTT.

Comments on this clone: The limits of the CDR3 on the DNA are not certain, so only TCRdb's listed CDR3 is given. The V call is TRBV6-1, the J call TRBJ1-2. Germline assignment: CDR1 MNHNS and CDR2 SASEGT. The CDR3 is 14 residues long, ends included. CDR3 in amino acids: CASSTSGRGYGYTF.

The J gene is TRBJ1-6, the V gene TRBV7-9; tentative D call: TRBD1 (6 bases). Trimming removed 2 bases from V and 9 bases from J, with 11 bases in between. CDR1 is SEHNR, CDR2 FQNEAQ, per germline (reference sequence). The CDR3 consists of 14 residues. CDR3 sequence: CASSLRQESSPLHF. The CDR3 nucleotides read TGTGCCAGCAGCTTACGACAGGAGAGTTCACCCCTCCACTTT.

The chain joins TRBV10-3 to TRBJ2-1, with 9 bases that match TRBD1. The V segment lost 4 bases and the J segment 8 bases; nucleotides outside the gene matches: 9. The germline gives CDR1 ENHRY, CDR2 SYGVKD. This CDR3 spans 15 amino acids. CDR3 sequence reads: CAISAPGQGVDEQFF. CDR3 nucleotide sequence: TGTGCCATCAGTGCCCCGGGACAGGGTGTCGATGAGCAGTTCTTC.

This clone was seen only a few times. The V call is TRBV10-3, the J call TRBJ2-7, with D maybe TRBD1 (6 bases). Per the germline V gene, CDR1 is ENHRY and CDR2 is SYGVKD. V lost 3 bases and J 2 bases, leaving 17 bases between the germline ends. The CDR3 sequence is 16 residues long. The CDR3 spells CAISEGSTAGAYEQYF. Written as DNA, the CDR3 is TGTGCCATCAGTGAAGGGAGCACCGCAGGGGCCTACGAGCAGTACTTC.

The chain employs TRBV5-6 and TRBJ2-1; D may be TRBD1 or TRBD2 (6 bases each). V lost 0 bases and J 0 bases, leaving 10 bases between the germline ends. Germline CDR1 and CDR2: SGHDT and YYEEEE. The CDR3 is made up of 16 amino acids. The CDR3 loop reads CASSLVEGGSYNEQFF. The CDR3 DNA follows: TGTGCCAGCAGCTTGGTCGAGGGGGGCTCCTACAATGAGCAGTTCTTC.

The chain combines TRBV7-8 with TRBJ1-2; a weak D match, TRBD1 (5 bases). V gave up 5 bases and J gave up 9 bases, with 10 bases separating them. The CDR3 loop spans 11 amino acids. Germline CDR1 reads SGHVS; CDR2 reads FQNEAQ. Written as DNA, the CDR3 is TGTGCCAGCAGCCGAGGGGTTAGCTACACCTTC. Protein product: CASSRGVSYTF.

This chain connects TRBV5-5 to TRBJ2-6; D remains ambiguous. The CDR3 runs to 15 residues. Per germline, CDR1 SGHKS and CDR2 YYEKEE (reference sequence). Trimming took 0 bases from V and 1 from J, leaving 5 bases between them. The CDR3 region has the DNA TGTGCCAGCAGCTTGGGCTATTCTGGGGCCAACGTCCTGACTTTC. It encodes CASSLGYSGANVLTF.

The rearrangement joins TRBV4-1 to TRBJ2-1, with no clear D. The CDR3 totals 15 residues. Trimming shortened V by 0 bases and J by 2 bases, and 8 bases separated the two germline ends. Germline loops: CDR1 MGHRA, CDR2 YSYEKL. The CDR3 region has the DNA TGCGCCAGCAGCCAAGATAAAACCCCCTACAATGAGCAGTTCTTC. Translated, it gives CASSQDKTPYNEQFF.

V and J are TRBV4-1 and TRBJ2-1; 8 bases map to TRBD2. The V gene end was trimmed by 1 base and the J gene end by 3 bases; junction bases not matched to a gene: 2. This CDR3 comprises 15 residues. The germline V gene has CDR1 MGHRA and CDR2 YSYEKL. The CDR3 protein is CASSQGRGGYNEQFF. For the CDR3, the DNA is TGCGCCAGCAGCCAAGGACGGGGGGGCTACAATGAGCAGTTCTTC.

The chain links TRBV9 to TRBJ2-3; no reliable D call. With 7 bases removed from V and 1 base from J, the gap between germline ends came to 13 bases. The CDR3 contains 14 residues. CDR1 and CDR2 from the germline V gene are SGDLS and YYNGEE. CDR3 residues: CASSRGGGTDTQYF. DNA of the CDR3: TGTGCCAGCTCCCGAGGCGGAGGCACAGATACGCAGTATTTT. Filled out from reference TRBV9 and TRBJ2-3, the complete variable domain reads DSGVTQTPKHLITATGQRVTLRCSPRSGDLSVYWYQQSLDQGLQFLIQYYNGEERAKGNILERFSAQQFPDLHSELNLSSLELGDSALYFCASSRGGGTDTQYFGPGTRLTVL.